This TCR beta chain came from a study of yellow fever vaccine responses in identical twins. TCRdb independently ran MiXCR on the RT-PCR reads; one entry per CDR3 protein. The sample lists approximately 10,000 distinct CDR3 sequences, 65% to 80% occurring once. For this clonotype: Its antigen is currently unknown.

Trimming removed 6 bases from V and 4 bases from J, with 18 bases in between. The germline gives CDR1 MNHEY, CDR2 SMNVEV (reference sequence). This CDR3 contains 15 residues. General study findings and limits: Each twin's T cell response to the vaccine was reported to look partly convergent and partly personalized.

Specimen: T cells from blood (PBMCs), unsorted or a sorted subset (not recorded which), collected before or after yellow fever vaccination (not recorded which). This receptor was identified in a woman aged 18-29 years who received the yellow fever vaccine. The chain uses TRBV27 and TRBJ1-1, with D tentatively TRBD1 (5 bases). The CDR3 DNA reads TGTGCCAGCAGCAACGGCTTGGGGGAGGGCACTGAAGCTTTCTTT. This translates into CASSNGLGEGTEAFF.